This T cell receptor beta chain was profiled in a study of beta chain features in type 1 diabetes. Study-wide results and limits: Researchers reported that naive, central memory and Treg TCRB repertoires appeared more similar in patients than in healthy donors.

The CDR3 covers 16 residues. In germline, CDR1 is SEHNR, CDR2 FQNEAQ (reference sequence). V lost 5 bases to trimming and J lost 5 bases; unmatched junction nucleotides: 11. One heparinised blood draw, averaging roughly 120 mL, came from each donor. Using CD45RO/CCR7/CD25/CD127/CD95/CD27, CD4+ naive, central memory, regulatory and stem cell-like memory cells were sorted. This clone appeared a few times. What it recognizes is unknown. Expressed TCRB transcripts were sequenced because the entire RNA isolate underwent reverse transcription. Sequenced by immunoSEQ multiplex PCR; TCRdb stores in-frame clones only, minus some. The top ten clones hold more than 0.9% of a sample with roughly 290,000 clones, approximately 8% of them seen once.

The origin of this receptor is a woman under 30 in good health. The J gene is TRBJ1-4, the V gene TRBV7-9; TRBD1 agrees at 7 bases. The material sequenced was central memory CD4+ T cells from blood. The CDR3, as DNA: TGTGCCAGCAGCCTCCGACAGGGTCAGGAAAATGAAAAACTGTTTTTT. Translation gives CASSLRQGQENEKLFF.